Listed here is a single TCR beta chain. Its antigen is undetermined. Only patients with spare fresh-frozen tumor and over two years of follow-up were included. This entry belongs to a study of glioma-infiltrating T cells after dendritic cell vaccination. Regarding the study as a whole: The cohort had few patients with full blood and tumor sets. Survival was not directly related to TCR clonality in these patients.

Amplification used 60 V beta primers and 13 J beta primers. Profiling relied on immunoSEQ multiplex PCR, and the TCRdb table lists in-frame clones only, not all of them. The data contain roughly 100,000 clones, 81% of them seen just once; the ten biggest clones take up around 12%. The TCR was taken from a human donor with glioblastoma. The starting material was blood, obtained before dendritic cell vaccination.

In DNA form, the CDR3 reads TGTGCCTGGGGGAGGTTGGACCGGGGGGCCCAGCATTTT. Translation: CAWGRLDRGAQHF. This sequence joins TRBV30 and TRBJ1-5; D may be TRBD1 (5 bases). CDR3 length equals 13 residues. CDR1 and CDR2 from the germline V gene are GTSNPN and SVGIG (reference sequence). V dropped 5 bases and J dropped 11 bases, with 19 bases sitting between them.